A selection of T cell receptor beta chains follows, all from one sample in a study of OX40 agonist ivuxolimab in advanced cancers. Generated by immunoSEQ multiplex PCR, the TCRdb table keeps only in-frame clones and is missing some. There are over 100,000 clones in the sample; 90% occur only once, and 1.1% lies in the top ten. The source was CD4+ or CD8+ T cells sorted from blood, collected in a trial of the OX40 agonist ivuxolimab. Receptors originate from an adult with an advanced solid tumor such as melanoma, head and neck, liver or kidney cancer. CDR3s include the opening cysteine and the closing phenylalanine or tryptophan. The order of the fields is clone size, V gene, D gene, J gene, CDR3 protein, CDR3 DNA. The D gene is left open where the match is weak. Clone size is given for some rows only: seen once, a few or many times, or a class if the clone is expanded.

-	TRBV6-4	-	TRBJ2-1	CASSDEQQAPYNEQFF	TGTGCCAGCAGTGACGAACAACAGGCCCCCTACAATGAGCAGTTCTTC
-	TRBV28	TRBD2	TRBJ2-1	CASSLPGTSGYNEQFF	TGTGCCAGCAGTTTACCGGGGACTAGCGGTTACAATGAGCAGTTCTTC
-	TRBV7-9	-	TRBJ2-5	CASSLGEETQYF	TGTGCCAGCAGCTTAGGTGAGGAGACCCAGTACTTC
-	TRBV7-2	-	TRBJ2-2	CASSLAWTGELFF	TGTGCCAGCAGCTTAGCATGGACCGGGGAGCTGTTTTTT
-	TRBV30	-	TRBJ2-7	CARSAKSASEFYEQYF	TGTGCCAGGTCAGCGAAAAGCGCCTCTGAATTCTACGAGCAGTACTTC
-	TRBV28	TRBD2	TRBJ2-7	CASSPGGSHNYEQYF	TGTGCCAGCAGCCCCGGGGGGTCCCACAACTACGAGCAGTACTTC
-	TRBV2	TRBD2	TRBJ2-5	CASIGGGMETQYF	TGTGCCAGCATCGGGGGGGGCATGGAGACCCAGTACTTC
-	TRBV4-1	-	TRBJ1-3	CASRTTSYSGNTIYF	TGCGCCAGCAGAACCACCTCCTACTCTGGAAACACCATATATTTT
-	TRBV27	TRBD2	TRBJ2-1	CASSLPGLAGNEQFF	TGTGCCAGCAGTTTACCGGGACTAGCGGGAAATGAGCAGTTCTTC
-	TRBV30	-	TRBJ1-1	CASKTETEAFF	TGTGCCTCCAAGACAGAGACTGAAGCTTTCTTT
-	TRBV6-5	-	TRBJ1-5	CASSYSSGFNQPQHF	TGTGCCAGCAGTTACTCGTCGGGGTTCAATCAGCCCCAGCATTTT
-	TRBV25-1	TRBD2	TRBJ2-2	CASSESLAGAGELFF	TGTGCCAGCAGTGAATCACTAGCGGGAGCCGGGGAGCTGTTTTTT
-	TRBV10-3	-	TRBJ2-7	CAISESEGPNEQYF	TGTGCCATCAGTGAGTCGGAGGGTCCCAACGAGCAGTACTTC
many	TRBV2	-	TRBJ1-2	CASSPVGGGYGYTF	TGTGCCAGCAGCCCCGTCGGGGGAGGCTATGGCTACACCTTC
-	TRBV5-1	-	TRBJ2-1	CASSLVRETYNEQFF	TGCGCCAGCAGCTTGGTTCGGGAGACCTACAATGAGCAGTTCTTC
-	TRBV7-9	TRBD2	TRBJ2-3	CASSRGSGGTDTQYF	TGTGCCAGCAGCCGGGGTAGCGGGGGTACAGATACGCAGTATTTT
-	TRBV28	-	TRBJ1-4	CATDTGSPRNEKLFF	TGTGCCACCGATACAGGGAGTCCCCGAAATGAAAAACTGTTTTTT
-	TRBV11-3	-	TRBJ2-3	CASSLAHGGIDTDTQYF	TGTGCCAGCAGCTTAGCACACGGCGGCATAGACACAGATACGCAGTATTTT
-	TRBV7-2	TRBD1	TRBJ2-5	CASSLARDRGRGETQYF	TGTGCCAGCAGCTTAGCAAGGGACAGGGGGCGAGGAGAGACCCAGTACTTC
-	TRBV29-1	TRBD2	TRBJ2-3	CSVVLAGAGDTQYF	TGCAGCGTTGTTCTAGCGGGAGCTGGAGATACGCAGTATTTT
-	TRBV11-2	-	TRBJ2-1	CASSLDPLRAERDEQFF	TGTGCCAGCAGCTTAGATCCCCTCAGAGCCGAGAGAGATGAGCAGTTCTTC
-	TRBV28	-	TRBJ2-7	CASSTPQGWGQEQYF	TGTGCCAGCAGTACCCCACAGGGCTGGGGGCAAGAGCAGTACTTC